This TCR beta chain was sequenced in a study of CD8 T cells in Susac syndrome. V lost 1 base, J lost 6 bases, and 11 bases lay in between. From germline, CDR1 is SEHNR and CDR2 FQNEAQ (reference sequence). CDR3 length: 14 amino acids. Reverse transcription of about 0.5 to 1 ug RNA used random hexamers. Each CDR3 protein is one row after TCRdb ran MiXCR on the immunoSEQ multiplex PCR reads. Altogether some 200,000 distinct CDR3 sequences are present, nearly 97% being singletons, with the ten largest covering 0.09% to 0.1%. From blood CD8+ and CD4+ T cells, TCR beta sequences were generated. Purification of the CD8+ and CD4+ T cells relied on negative isolation, and TEMRA cells underwent FACS enrichment.

Sequencing was done on a sample of CD4+ T cells from PBMCs. The TCR was taken from a human donor with Susac syndrome. The chain couples TRBV7-9 to TRBJ2-3; D not certain. The CDR3 protein is CASSLVPVQDTQYF. CDR3 bases: TGTGCCAGCAGCTTAGTGCCTGTTCAGGATACGCAGTATTTT. Full variable domain (rest looked up from reference TRBV7-9 and TRBJ2-3): DTGVSQNPRHKITKRGQNVTFRCDPISEHNRLYWYRQTLGQGPEFLTYFQNEAQLEKSRLLSDRFSAERPKGSFSTLEIQRTEQGDSAMYLCASSLVPVQDTQYFGPGTRLTVL.